This TCR beta chain was observed in a study of T-cell memory formation after mild COVID-19. This clonotype was counted many times. Germline V gene data show CDR1 as SEHNR and CDR2 as FQNEAQ (reference sequence). Trimming cost V 8 bases and J 0 bases; bases outside gene matches: 0. CDR3 size: 15 residues. Each CDR3 protein is one row after TCRdb ran MiXCR on the 5' RACE reads. The profile shows 35,000 to 55,000 distinct CDR3 sequences, 9.5% of them singletons. The sample consisted of PBMCs or a T cell subset sorted from them (not recorded which). The V gene is TRBV7-9, the J gene TRBJ2-4, with 14 nucleotides matching TRBD2. This sequence originates from an adult woman who had mild COVID-19 (a few samples of this study predate the infection). Cell type and time point are not known. The CDR3 region is CASGTSGRAKNIQYF. The CDR3 region has the DNA TGTGCCAGCGGGACTAGCGGGAGAGCCAAAAACATTCAGTACTTC.